This T cell receptor beta chain appears in the sequencing data of a study of shared clonotypes between healthy human individuals. Whole-study results and caveats: Clonotype sharing among donors likely depends on sequencing depth. The generation probabilities recorded for non-shared clonotypes fell below those of clonotypes shared by all four donors.

In regard to this clone: Its antigen is as yet unknown.

Per germline, CDR1 MDHEN and CDR2 SYDVKM. The germline V and J ends were trimmed by 5 bases and 14 bases, with 20 bases remaining between them. The CDR3 runs to 13 residues. Assay used: immunoSEQ multiplex PCR; TCRdb lists only in-frame clones, some missing. The sample contains roughly 700,000 clones, 80% to 95% of which appear only once. This receptor was obtained from a man in his late teens or twenties in good health. Some clones in this sample may be carry-over from other donors' samples. V gene TRBV28 combines with J gene TRBJ2-3, with TRBD2 as a possible D gene (6 bases). The sample consisted of memory CD8+ T cells from PBMCs. Subset in this sample: CD45RO+ cells pooled with CCR7-negative TemRA cells. The CDR3, as DNA: TGTGCCAGCAGTCCGTTGAAGGACGGGAGAATGTATTTT. The encoded protein is CASSPLKDGRMYF. Complete variable domain (other parts from reference TRBV28 and TRBJ2-3): DVKVTQSSRYLVKRTGEKVFLECVQDMDHENMFWYRQDPGLGLRLIYFSYDVKMKEKGDIPEGYSVSREKKERFSLILESASTNQTSMYLCASSPLKDGRMYFGPGTRLTVL.